The 32 T cell receptor beta chains listed next were all sequenced from one sample in a study of OX40 agonist ivuxolimab in advanced cancers. The library came from the immunoSEQ multiplex PCR assay. The table comes from immuneACCESS by way of TCRdb, which keeps in-frame sequences with V and J called. Part of the clones is missing from these tables; in studies checked, under half for an unresolved V gene and the rest for unknown reasons. A total of fewer than 90,000 clones appear in this sample, around 86% of them only once. Of the sample, just over 2.5% is held by the ten largest clones. The sequenced sample was CD4+ or CD8+ T cells sorted from blood, obtained in a trial of the OX40 agonist ivuxolimab. These receptors were taken from an adult with an advanced solid tumor such as melanoma, head and neck, liver or kidney cancer.

The genes are TRBV7-2 and TRBJ1-2, with no clear D. Trimming cost V 2 bases and J 1 base, with 20 bases left between them. Germline CDR1 is SGHTA and CDR2 is FQGNSA. This CDR3 contains 18 residues. CDR3 DNA: TGTGCCAGCAGCTTAATAATTCCCTCACTAGGGAGTAACTATGGCTACACCTTC. Amino acids: CASSLIIPSLGSNYGYTF.

This clone has only a few counts. This chain uses TRBV2 with TRBJ1-6; maybe TRBD1 (5 bases). V lost 2 bases and J lost 7, with 9 bases in between. Per germline, CDR1 SNHLY and CDR2 FYNNEI. The CDR3 runs to 14 residues. The CDR3 coding sequence is TGTGCCAGCAGTGAACTAAGGGGAAATTCACCCCTCCACTTT. The encoded protein is CASSELRGNSPLHF.

This clone was found a few times. This rearrangement joins TRBV6-6 to TRBJ2-7; weak D call: TRBD2 (5 bases). Germline CDR1 and CDR2: MNHNY and SVGAGI (reference sequence). This CDR3 contains 14 residues. V was clipped by 2 bases and J by 0 bases, with 8 bases between them. The CDR3 here is CASSYPGVSYEQYF. For the CDR3, the DNA is TGTGCCAGCAGTTACCCCGGGGTCTCCTACGAGCAGTACTTC.

J is TRBJ2-7 and V is TRBV28; D uncertain. CDR3 size: 11 residues. Germline V gene data show CDR1 as MDHEN and CDR2 as SYDVKM. Trimming removed 7 bases from V and 3 bases from J, with 7 bases in between. The CDR3 loop is CASTLNYEQYV. CDR3 sequence (DNA): TGTGCCAGCACCCTGAACTACGAGCAGTACGTC.

This clone appeared once. CDR3 sequence reads: CASSQLPPGTGSTPQHF. The CDR3 DNA reads TGCGCCAGCAGCCAATTGCCCCCGGGGACAGGGTCTACGCCCCAGCATTTT. The chain employs TRBV4-3 and TRBJ1-5; TRBD1 agrees at 9 bases. The CDR3 is 17 amino acids. CDR1 is LGHNA and CDR2 is YSLEER in the germline V gene. Trimming at V came to 2 bases and at J to 9 bases, leaving 14 bases not matched to a gene.

This sequence joins TRBV5-4 and TRBJ2-1; 7 bases fit TRBD2. The CDR3 is 18 amino acids. Looked up from germline, CDR1 is SGHNT and CDR2 is YYREEE (reference sequence). V was clipped by 3 bases and J by 7 bases; unmatched bases: 19. The CDR3 coding sequence is TGTGCCAGCAGCTCCGGACTCACCCCGGGACTATCAACAAATGAGCAGTTCTTC. Translation: CASSSGLTPGLSTNEQFF.

This clone was counted between two and nine times. The V and J genes are TRBV27 and TRBJ2-3; 13 nucleotides align to TRBD2. CDR3 length: 16 residues. Germline trimming cut 5 bases from V and 5 bases from J; bases unmatched to any gene: 7. Looked up from germline, CDR1 is MNHEY and CDR2 is SMNVEV (reference sequence). The CDR3 sequence is CASSPGTSGVVDTQYF. The CDR3 nucleotides are TGTGCCAGCAGTCCAGGGACTAGCGGGGTTGTAGATACGCAGTATTTT.

The sample holds a few counts of this clone. This chain links TRBV7-9 with TRBJ2-1; TRBD2 aligns across 9 bases. Losses at the gene ends were 5 bases for V and 7 bases for J; bases not matched to a gene: 9. CDR3 length: 15 amino acids. Germline values: CDR1 SEHNR, CDR2 FQNEAQ (reference sequence). The CDR3 DNA sequence: TGTGCCAGCAGCCGGACGGGAGCGGGGGGAAATGAGCAGTTCTTC. Amino acids: CASSRTGAGGNEQFF.

This chain connects TRBV19 to TRBJ2-1; TRBD1 aligns across 7 bases. Germline V lookup: CDR1 LNHDA, CDR2 SQIVND (reference sequence). The CDR3 totals 13 residues. The V and J ends lost 3 bases and 9 bases, in that order; junction bases with no gene match: 5. The CDR3 region is CASSIRTGVEQFF. CDR3 DNA: TGTGCCAGTAGTATCAGAACAGGGGTTGAGCAGTTCTTC.

This chain links TRBV18 with TRBJ1-2, with D unclear. V dropped 0 bases and J dropped 8 bases, with 13 bases sitting between them. The CDR3 spans 14 residues. Germline V lookup: CDR1 KGHSH, CDR2 LQKENI. The CDR3 region has the DNA TGTGCCAGCTCACCACCGGCAGCCCATGTCGGCTACACCTTC. Protein sequence: CASSPPAAHVGYTF.

The V gene is TRBV5-8, the J gene TRBJ1-5, with D possibly being TRBD1 (5 bases). The V end was cut by 4 bases, the J end by 4 bases, with 18 bases between. From germline, CDR1 is SGHTS and CDR2 YDEGEE. This CDR3 comprises 16 residues. The CDR3 DNA is TGTGCCAGCAGCGGAGGTCAGGGTTCCCTTAATCAGCCCCAGCATTTT. This sequence encodes CASSGGQGSLNQPQHF.

The chain links TRBV28 to TRBJ2-1; possibly TRBD2 for D (5 bases). The V end lost 5 bases, the J end lost 8 bases, and 16 bases lay between the germline ends. CDR1 MDHEN and CDR2 SYDVKM come from the germline V gene. The CDR3 runs to 14 residues. The CDR3 loop reads CASSSRRKKDEQFF. The CDR3 nucleotides read TGTGCCAGCAGTAGCAGGAGGAAGAAGGATGAGCAGTTCTTC. Complete variable domain (other parts from reference TRBV28 and TRBJ2-1): DVKVTQSSRYLVKRTGEKVFLECVQDMDHENMFWYRQDPGLGLRLIYFSYDVKMKEKGDIPEGYSVSREKKERFSLILESASTNQTSMYLCASSSRRKKDEQFFGPGTRLTVL.

Here the CDR3 reads CASTLVRGRNTEAFF. CDR3 nucleotide sequence: TGTGCCAGCACCCTAGTCAGGGGGCGGAACACTGAAGCTTTCTTT. The rearrangement uses TRBV6-5 and TRBJ1-1; TRBD1 aligns across 8 bases. The CDR3 spans 15 residues. Germline-derived CDR1 and CDR2 are MNHEY and SVGAGI. V trimming: 7 bases; J trimming: 1 base; junction bases outside the gene matches: 8.

V and J are TRBV7-2 and TRBJ1-1, with D possibly being TRBD1 (5 bases). In germline, CDR1 is SGHTA, CDR2 FQGNSA. The CDR3 sequence is 15 residues long. Trimming stripped 1 base from V and 1 base from J, with 10 bases between. DNA for the CDR3: TGTGCCAGCAGCTTAGTTCGACAGAGGAACACTGAAGCTTTCTTT. Amino acid sequence: CASSLVRQRNTEAFF.

As DNA, the CDR3 is TGTGCCAGCAGCCCCGTGGGTGGGCGAGGCACTGAAGCTTTCTTT. It yields the protein CASSPVGGRGTEAFF. The genes are TRBV7-7 and TRBJ1-1, with no clear D. V lost 5 bases and J lost 4, with 17 bases in between. This CDR3 region has 15 residues. CDR1 SSHAT and CDR2 FNYEAQ come from the germline V gene (reference sequence).

CDR3 amino acids: CASSYSGKGTYEQYV. Here the CDR3 DNA reads TGTGCCAGCAGTTACTCGGGGAAGGGGACCTACGAGCAGTACGTC. The J gene is TRBJ2-7, the V gene TRBV6-5, with a possible D match to TRBD1 (5 bases). Trimming left V 0 bases short and J 2 bases short, with 11 bases between. The CDR3 is 15 residues long. CDR1 is MNHEY, CDR2 SVGAGI, per germline.

J is TRBJ1-5 and V is TRBV18, with 9 nucleotides matching TRBD1. Germline loops: CDR1 KGHSH, CDR2 LQKENI. The V and J ends lost 2 bases and 6 bases, in that order; junction bases with no gene match: 11. The CDR3 has 17 amino acids. The CDR3 region has the DNA TGTGCCAGCTCACCAAGCTCCGGGACAGGGAGAGGTCAGCCCCAGCATTTT. This sequence encodes CASSPSSGTGRGQPQHF. The whole variable domain, remainder taken from reference TRBV18 and TRBJ1-5, is NAGVMQNPRHLVRRRGQEARLRCSPMKGHSHVYWYRQLPEEGLKFMVYLQKENIIDESGMPKERFSAEFPKEGPSILRIQQVVRGDSAAYFCASSPSSGTGRGQPQHFGDGTRLSIL.

This rearrangement joins TRBV30 to TRBJ1-2; 9 bases match TRBD1. CDR1 and CDR2 (germline): GTSNPN, SVGIG (reference sequence). The CDR3 is 16 amino acids. The J segment lost 4 bases and the V segment lost 5 bases, leaving 14 bases of the junction unmatched. The CDR3 loop reads CAWVPRQGVEGYGYTF. In DNA, the CDR3 is TGTGCCTGGGTTCCGAGACAGGGGGTAGAAGGCTATGGCTACACCTTC.

The CDR3 coding sequence is TGTGCCAGTATTACCTCTGGAAACACCATATATTTT. This encodes CASITSGNTIYF. V gene TRBV19 combines with J gene TRBJ1-3; D is unresolved. The V end lost 7 bases, the J end lost 0 bases, and 4 bases lay between the germline ends. CDR1 and CDR2 from the germline V gene are LNHDA and SQIVND (reference sequence). The CDR3 runs to 12 residues.

The V gene is TRBV28, the J gene TRBJ2-2, with D uncertain. Trimming left V 3 bases short and J 7 bases short, with 12 bases between. The CDR3 runs 14 residues. Germline loops: CDR1 MDHEN, CDR2 SYDVKM. The DNA of the CDR3 is TGTGCCAGCAGTTTCAGTATTCTGGTCGGGGAGCTGTTTTTT. It yields the protein CASSFSILVGELFF.

The gene calls are TRBV5-5 and TRBJ2-3; 15 bases agree with TRBD2. The junction had 4 bases not matched to a gene; V was cut back by 3 bases and J by 2 bases. The germline CDR1 and CDR2 sequences are SGHKS and YYEKEE (reference sequence). The CDR3 runs to 17 residues. The CDR3, as DNA: TGTGCCAGCAGCTCGGGGACTAGCGGGGGGCTCACAGATACGCAGTATTTT. As protein: CASSSGTSGGLTDTQYF.

J is TRBJ2-3 and V is TRBV20-1, with D possibly TRBD2 on 5 matching bases. The V gene's germline CDR1 is DFQATT and CDR2 SNEGSKA (reference sequence). The CDR3 runs to 11 residues. The germline V and J ends were trimmed by 6 bases and 6 bases, with 10 bases remaining between them. The CDR3 protein is CSALWRDTQYF. The CDR3 DNA is TGCAGTGCCCTATGGAGGGATACGCAGTATTTT.

CDR3 nucleotides: TGTGCCAGCAGTTACGAGCGGGGGGGGTACAATGAGCAGTTCTTC. Encoded protein: CASSYERGGYNEQFF. The V and J genes are TRBV6-5 and TRBJ2-1; TRBD2 matches 10 bases. Germline CDR1 MNHEY, CDR2 SVGAGI. Trimming at V came to 2 bases and at J to 4 bases, leaving 2 bases not matched to a gene. The CDR3 totals 15 residues.

This clone showed up just once. The chain joins TRBV6-1 to TRBJ2-4, with D possibly TRBD2 on 6 matching bases. Deletions cut 4 bases from V and 3 bases from J, with 16 bases between. The CDR3 has 16 amino acids. The germline gives CDR1 MNHNS, CDR2 SASEGT. The CDR3: CASSGQGGGVKNIQYF. The CDR3 DNA reads TGTGCCAGCAGTGGTCAGGGCGGAGGGGTCAAAAACATTCAGTACTTC.

The chain uses TRBV19 and TRBJ1-5, with unresolved D. V lost 5 bases to trimming and J lost 1 base, with 9 bases between them. The CDR3 runs 14 residues. CDR1 and CDR2 (germline): LNHDA, SQIVND (reference sequence). The CDR3 protein is CASSRRESNQPQHF. The CDR3 DNA is TGTGCCAGTAGTCGAAGGGAGAGCAATCAGCCCCAGCATTTT.

The chain couples TRBV13 to TRBJ2-7; D possibly corresponds to TRBD1 (5 bases). V lost 2 bases and J 7 bases, leaving 18 bases between the germline ends. This CDR3 has 15 residues. CDR1 is PRHDT and CDR2 is FYEKMQ in the germline V gene (reference sequence). CDR3 coding DNA: TGTGCCAGCAGCTTACCCGGACATAGGGGTAGGGAGCAGTACTTC. Protein: CASSLPGHRGREQYF.

The gene calls are TRBV5-1 and TRBJ2-5; D is undetermined. V was trimmed by 8 bases and J by 5 bases, leaving 13 bases between them. This CDR3 has 12 residues. Germline lookup yields CDR1 SGHRS and CDR2 YFSETQ. CDR3 amino acids: CASSAQVETQYF. The CDR3 nucleotides are TGCGCCAGTTCAGCCCAGGTGGAGACCCAGTACTTC.

The CDR3 is CASSEAGGSKGYTF. The CDR3 DNA sequence: TGTGCCAGCAGTGAAGCAGGGGGAAGTAAGGGCTACACCTTC. The rearrangement uses TRBV6-1 and TRBJ1-2; maybe TRBD1 (6 bases). CDR1 is MNHNS and CDR2 is SASEGT in the germline V gene. The CDR3 is 14 amino acids. V was shortened by 0 bases and J by 8 bases, with 13 bases between the two germline ends.

The genes are TRBV18 and TRBJ2-5, with unresolved D. V lost 0 bases and J 4 bases, leaving 9 bases between the germline ends. The germline V gene encodes CDR1 KGHSH and CDR2 LQKENI. The CDR3 totals 14 residues. CDR3 loop: CASSPPAVLETQYF. CDR3 in DNA: TGTGCCAGCTCACCACCCGCTGTGCTAGAGACCCAGTACTTC.

V is TRBV5-4 and J is TRBJ1-1; D is undetermined. Trimming removed 4 bases from V and 1 base from J, with 14 bases in between. CDR3 size: 15 residues. CDR1 and CDR2 from the germline V gene are SGHNT and YYREEE (reference sequence). CDR3 sequence reads: CASSPLKVGNTEAFF. CDR3 nucleotide sequence: TGTGCCAGCAGCCCCCTCAAGGTGGGGAACACTGAAGCTTTCTTT.

This chain uses TRBV6-6 with TRBJ2-7; 11 bases are shared with TRBD1. The V gene's germline CDR1 is MNHNY and CDR2 SVGAGI (reference sequence). The CDR3 sequence is 13 residues long. V lost 6 bases, J lost 7 bases, and 5 bases stayed unmatched. The CDR3 DNA reads as TGTGCCAGCAGGGACAGGGGGCGCGGAGAGCAGTACGTC. Its protein product is CASRDRGRGEQYV.

The chain recombines TRBV9 with TRBJ2-1, with a tentative D call TRBD2 (5 bases). The V gene lost 4 bases and the J gene lost 6 bases, with 17 bases spanning the gap. CDR3 length: 15 residues. The germline CDR1 and CDR2 sequences are SGDLS and YYNGEE. The CDR3 is CASSPGSEVGNEQFF. In nucleotides, the CDR3 is TGTGCCAGCAGCCCCGGCTCGGAGGTCGGCAATGAGCAGTTCTTC.